Described below is a single T cell receptor (beta chain) sequence and its context. Its antigen remains unknown. The sample is drawn from a study of spatial heterogeneity in lung cancer. Study overall: Among detected sequences, beta-chain ones consistently exceeded alpha-chain ones in number. Findings and caveats of the study: TCRs found ubiquitously expanded in tumor appeared in blood more at resection than at follow-up.

The time point here: sample taken at primary tumor resection. Whole RNA from tumor, nontumor lung or frozen PBMC was sequenced unsorted. About 73 TRACERx patients with early, untreated non-small cell lung cancer donated samples. A single record per CDR3 protein comes from TCRdb applying MiXCR to the 5' RACE reads. Found here are roughly 3,200 distinct CDR3 sequences, around 41% of them singletons; the top ten hold 76%. The CDR3 has 14 amino acids. Germline CDR1 SQVTM, CDR2 ANQGSEA. The trim removed 1 base at V and 7 bases at J, leaving 8 bases unmatched. Sequenced material: PBMCs, taken at surgery. V is TRBV29-1 and J is TRBJ2-7, with TRBD2 matching 9 bases. The clonotype originates from a male donor with early-stage non-small cell lung cancer. DNA for the CDR3: TGCAGCGTTGAAGGGGTAGCGGGAGACAAAGAGCAGTACTTC. It codes for CSVEGVAGDKEQYF.